A single sample is the source of the 18 T cell receptor beta chains below, sequenced in a study of control samples from healthy donors and cancer patients. Only in-frame clones appear in the TCRdb table, and some are missing; sequencing was by immunoSEQ multiplex PCR. The table shows about 52,000 clones, with roughly 95% occurring only once. Sequencing input: blood. These receptors were obtained from a man aged 25 to 40 in good health.

V usage is TRBV25-1 and J usage is TRBJ1-5; D gene uncertain. V lost 0 bases and J lost 5, with 8 bases in between. The CDR3 is made up of 14 amino acids. Germline-derived CDR1 and CDR2 are MGHDK and SYGVNS. CDR3 DNA sequence: TGTGCCAGCAGTGAATACGTGATGGATCAGCCCCAGCATTTT. It is translated as CASSEYVMDQPQHF.

This chain joins TRBV9 and TRBJ1-2; D is unclear. Germline CDR1 is SGDLS and CDR2 is YYNGEE. V was cut by 0 bases and J by 0 bases, with 6 bases left in between. The CDR3 runs 14 residues. The chain's CDR3 is CASSVVAANYGYTF. The CDR3 nucleotides are TGTGCCAGCAGCGTAGTTGCAGCTAACTATGGCTACACCTTC.

V gene TRBV5-1 combines with J gene TRBJ2-1, with 7 bases fitting TRBD1. Germline CDR1 SGHRS, CDR2 YFSETQ. Losses at the gene ends were 2 bases for V and 9 bases for J; bases not matched to a gene: 8. The CDR3 loop spans 14 amino acids. CDR3 in DNA: TGCGCCAGCAGCTTACAGGGACAGCGGTCTGAGCAGTTCTTC. Translated: CASSLQGQRSEQFF.

The chain uses TRBV7-3 and TRBJ1-2; perhaps TRBD1 as D (6 bases). The CDR3 has 14 amino acids. V was pared by 5 bases and J by 7 bases, with 17 bases between. CDR1 and CDR2 (germline): SGHTA, FQGTGA. The CDR3 bases are TGTGCCAGCAGCCCCGGGGGGGGCGAATCTGGCTACACCTTC. Its protein product is CASSPGGGESGYTF.

V and J are TRBV7-9 and TRBJ2-1, with D possibly being TRBD1 (5 bases). CDR3 length: 16 residues. Trimming removed 0 bases from V and 6 bases from J, with 15 bases in between. Germline V gene lookup returns CDR1 SEHNR and CDR2 FQNEAQ (reference sequence). CDR3 DNA: TGTGCCAGCAGCTTAGCGCGGAGTGCAGGGTCCAATGAGCAGTTCTTC. As protein: CASSLARSAGSNEQFF.

V is TRBV7-3 and J is TRBJ2-5; 8 bases are shared with TRBD1. Unmatched junction bases numbered 1, after V lost 3 bases and J lost 1 base. This CDR3 contains 14 residues. Per the germline V gene, CDR1 is SGHTA and CDR2 is FQGTGA. CDR3 DNA: TGTGCCAGCAGCTTGGACAGGGTCCAAGAGACCCAGTACTTC. Translating it yields CASSLDRVQETQYF.

The CDR3 DNA reads TGTGCCAGCAGTTTATCTGGCGGTTACGAGCAGTACTTC. It codes for CASSLSGGYEQYF. The V and J genes are TRBV27 and TRBJ2-7; D remains unclear. V lost 0 bases and J lost 4, with 7 bases in between. This CDR3 contains 13 residues. CDR1 and CDR2 from the germline V gene are MNHEY and SMNVEV (reference sequence).

The gene calls are TRBV27 and TRBJ1-2; 7 bases line up with TRBD1. The CDR3 loop spans 15 amino acids. Germline V lookup: CDR1 MNHEY, CDR2 SMNVEV (reference sequence). After removal of 0 bases from V and 8 bases from J, the junction contained 9 bases not matched to a gene. CDR3 bases: TGTGCCAGCAGTTTATCGATAACAGGGGTGCGAGGCTACACCTTC. The encoded protein is CASSLSITGVRGYTF.

The genes are TRBV2 and TRBJ2-1; 7 bases are shared with TRBD2. The germline V gene has CDR1 SNHLY and CDR2 FYNNEI. J was trimmed by 5 bases and V by 2 bases; bases with no gene match: 9. The CDR3 has 16 residues. CDR3 DNA: TGTGCCAGCAGTGAATCTCAGTGGCTAGCGGACAATGAGCAGTTCTTC. Translating it yields CASSESQWLADNEQFF.

The rearrangement links TRBV27 to TRBJ2-4; 8 bases fit TRBD1. Per the germline V gene, CDR1 is MNHEY and CDR2 is SMNVEV (reference sequence). This CDR3 spans 14 amino acids. V dropped 8 bases and J dropped 9; count of bases not matched to a gene: 12. CDR3 sequence: CASQGAPAWGIQYF. Here the CDR3 DNA reads TGTGCCAGCCAGGGGGCCCCTGCCTGGGGCATTCAGTACTTC.

This rearrangement joins TRBV5-8 to TRBJ2-5; D is possibly TRBD1 (6 bases). The CDR3 runs 15 residues. Germline V gene data show CDR1 as SGHTS and CDR2 as YDEGEE. Between the trimmed V and J ends, which lost 4 bases and 0 bases, there was a span of 13 bases. In DNA, the CDR3 is TGTGCCAGCAGCGAGGACAGCTGGTACCAAGAGACCCAGTACTTC. It yields the protein CASSEDSWYQETQYF.

V and J are TRBV10-3 and TRBJ1-5; D gene unclear. Germline CDR1 is ENHRY and CDR2 is SYGVKD. This CDR3 region has 13 residues. Trimming pared 3 bases from V and 5 bases from J, leaving 8 bases between. DNA for the CDR3: TGTGCCATCAGTGAAGAATTAGATCAGCCCCAGCATTTT. Its translation is CAISEELDQPQHF.

J is TRBJ2-7 and V is TRBV18; 7 positions match TRBD2. Germline V gene data show CDR1 as KGHSH and CDR2 as LQKENI. This CDR3 comprises 15 residues. Trimming removed 6 bases from V and 1 base from J; junction bases left unmatched: 9. CDR3 nucleotide sequence: TGTGCCAGCTCGCCGTTCACCGGGGGGTCCTACGAGCAGTACTTC. Translation: CASSPFTGGSYEQYF.

The rearrangement uses TRBV14 and TRBJ2-5; the D gene could be TRBD1 or TRBD2 (6 bases each). Germline loops: CDR1 SGHDN, CDR2 FVKESK. This CDR3 contains 14 residues. V lost 3 bases and J lost 2, with 10 bases in between. For the CDR3, the DNA is TGTGCCAGCAGCCATAGGGGGGCACAAGAGACCCAGTACTTC. Its translation is CASSHRGAQETQYF.

This clone was counted a single time. The chain has TRBV6-5 and TRBJ1-3, with D unclear. Germline-derived CDR1 and CDR2 are MNHEY and SVGAGI. The CDR3 sequence is 13 residues long. Trimming took off 4 bases at V and 0 bases at J, with 4 bases between the two ends. The chain's CDR3 is CASSSPSGNTIYF. As DNA, the CDR3 is TGTGCCAGCAGTTCGCCCTCTGGAAACACCATATATTTT.

V is TRBV6-5 and J is TRBJ2-7; 8 bases align to TRBD1. Germline V gene data show CDR1 as MNHEY and CDR2 as SVGAGI. Losses at the gene ends were 7 bases for V and 7 bases for J; bases not matched to a gene: 3. The CDR3 is 11 residues long. In nucleotides, the CDR3 is TGTGCCAGCATCAGGGGGCCGGAGCAGTACTTC. Translating gives CASIRGPEQYF.

V usage is TRBV6-6 and J usage is TRBJ1-5; 7 nucleotides match TRBD1. The CDR3 is 15 residues long. CDR1 is MNHNY and CDR2 is SVGAGI in the germline V gene (reference sequence). J was trimmed by 4 bases and V by 2 bases; bases with no gene match: 5. This CDR3 is CASSYRRQGNQPQHF. The CDR3 nucleotides are TGTGCCAGCAGTTACAGGCGACAGGGTAATCAGCCCCAGCATTTT.

The chain links TRBV7-9 to TRBJ2-3; TRBD1 is a possible D gene (5 bases). Germline values: CDR1 SEHNR, CDR2 FQNEAQ (reference sequence). V lost 5 bases, J lost 6 bases, and 24 bases lay in between. CDR3 size: 17 residues. The CDR3 DNA reads as TGTGCCAGCAGCCCACCTGCTGAGACAGAGTTTCGGGATACGCAGTATTTT. Its translation: CASSPPAETEFRDTQYF.